This T cell receptor (beta chain) comes out of a study of post-analysis software for immune sequencing data. General study points: Compared with controls, patients showed significantly lower normalized Chao1 diversity. Controls had lower frequencies than patients of five or six TRBV segments, which included TRBV5-6, TRBV5-1 and TRBV20-1.

This clonotype showed up many times. What it binds is not known. Germline lookup yields CDR1 DFQATT and CDR2 SNEGSKA (reference sequence). This CDR3 is built from 18 residues. The V end was cut by 1 base, the J end by 0 bases, with 16 bases between. Unique molecular identifiers had been added to the TCR beta cDNA libraries. Each CDR3 protein gets one entry after TCRdb re-called the PCR reads with MiXCR. The sample yields 750,000 to 950,000 distinct CDR3 sequences, about 45% seen once. The chain is built from TRBV20-1 and TRBJ2-6, with D perhaps assigned TRBD1 or TRBD2 (5 bases each). Specimen: blood. The TCR comes from a girl between 5 and 17 years old with multiple sclerosis. The CDR3 bases are TGCAGTGCTAGAGTAGGAACAGGCGGGCTCTCTGGGGCCAACGTCCTGACTTTC. The encoded protein is CSARVGTGGLSGANVLTF.